The sequence of this T cell receptor beta chain was determined in a study of blood T cell repertoires in COVID-19. The germline V gene encodes CDR1 SNHLY and CDR2 FYNNEI. The CDR3 is 16 residues long. V was shortened by 0 bases and J by 0 bases, with 12 bases between the two germline ends. Sequencing used immunoSEQ multiplex PCR; TCRdb keeps in-frame clones, though not all of them. The sample lists 270,000 or so clones, 80% to 90% occurring once. The sequence derives from a woman under 40 with COVID-19, enrolled during active disease. The sample was peripheral blood. The chain has TRBV2 and TRBJ2-7, with D tentatively TRBD2 (6 bases). In nucleotides, the CDR3 is TGTGCCAGCAGTGAAGCGGGGACTTTAAGCTCCTACGAGCAGTACTTC. Translating it yields CASSEAGTLSSYEQYF.